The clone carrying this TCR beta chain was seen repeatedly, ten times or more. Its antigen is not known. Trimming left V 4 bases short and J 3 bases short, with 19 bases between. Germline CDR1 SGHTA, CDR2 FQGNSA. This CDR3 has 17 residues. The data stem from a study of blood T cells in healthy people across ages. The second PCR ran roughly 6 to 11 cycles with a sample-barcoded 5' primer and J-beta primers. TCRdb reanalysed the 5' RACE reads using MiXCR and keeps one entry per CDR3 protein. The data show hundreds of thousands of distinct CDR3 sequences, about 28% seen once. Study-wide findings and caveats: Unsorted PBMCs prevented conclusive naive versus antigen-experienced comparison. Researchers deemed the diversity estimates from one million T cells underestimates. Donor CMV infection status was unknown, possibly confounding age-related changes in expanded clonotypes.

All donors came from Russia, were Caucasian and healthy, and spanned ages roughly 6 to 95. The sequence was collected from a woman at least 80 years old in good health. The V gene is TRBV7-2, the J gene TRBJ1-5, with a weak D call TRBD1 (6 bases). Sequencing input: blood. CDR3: CASSSSPYRDHNQPQHF. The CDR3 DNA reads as TGTGCCAGCAGCTCCTCCCCCTACAGGGACCACAATCAGCCCCAGCATTTT.